In this sample, the clone carrying this TCR beta chain turned up a few times. The sample originates from a study of patients and donors after allogeneic stem cell transplantation. A single record per CDR3 protein comes from TCRdb applying MiXCR to the RT-PCR reads. The sample holds approximately 430,000 distinct CDR3 sequences, roughly 16% seen once. The CDR3 consists of 16 residues. Germline CDR1 reads ENHRY; CDR2 reads SYGVKD. Trimming stripped 6 bases from V and 0 bases from J, with 15 bases between. Sequences were obtained from blood, either unsorted or a sorted T cell fraction (not recorded which). The receptor's source is a human donor who was either an allogeneic HSCT recipient or a stem cell or donor lymphocyte infusion donor (not recorded which). It is not recorded whose cells these are; they may come from a transplant donor. V gene TRBV10-3 combines with J gene TRBJ1-3; weak D call: TRBD1 (5 bases). CDR3 region: CAISRTGTHSGNTIYF. The CDR3 DNA reads as TGTGCCATCAGCCGAACCGGGACTCACTCTGGAAACACCATATATTTT.